This T cell receptor beta chain derives from a study of Graves' ophthalmopathy and Graves' hyperthyroidism (dated by TCRdb to about 2018). Study-wide context: Peripheral blood was collected at initial diagnosis, before any treatment. To explore V-J signatures that distinguish ophthalmopathy from hyperthyroidism, a discovery set of around 100 patients was enrolled, made up of 40 to 45 with ophthalmopathy and 55 to 65 with stable hyperthyroidism. In more than five hyperthyroidism patients, T-cell repertoires of thyroid tissue and blood were compared. TCR beta repertoire signatures were used to distinguish Graves' ophthalmopathy from Graves' hyperthyroidism and to predict progression to ophthalmopathy. An independent validation cohort was composed of 18 hyperthyroidism patients and over 15 patients who later progressed from hyperthyroidism to ophthalmopathy. Following sample collection, hyperthyroidism patients were given methimazole at a starting dose of 30 mg daily, and ophthalmopathy patients were given high-dose intravenous methylprednisolone. In total, 135 blood samples were TCR-sequenced: 43 ophthalmopathy, roughly 77 hyperthyroidism and roughly 17 hyperthyroidism-to-ophthalmopathy patients. The paper's findings and limits, for the study overall: In validation, the model predicted ophthalmopathy progression with about 70% sensitivity and approximately 72% specificity; roughly 12 predicted patients were CT-confirmed with GO in a median of 6.5 months. In cross-validation, the 13-signature model distinguished ophthalmopathy from stable hyperthyroidism with about 89% sensitivity and around 81% specificity, while in the test set the corresponding values were approximately 80% and 75%. Sample size was not statistically predetermined, and group allocation was not concealed from the investigators. Most expanded thyroid clonotypes with a frequency above 0.001 also appeared in blood, which suggests that blood repertoires may reflect the immune response in the thyroid.

Hyperthyroidism was considered stable if no progression to ophthalmopathy occurred within 18 months of follow-up. Hyperthyroidism patients were newly diagnosed, with disease duration under 2 months, and aged 18 to 65 years. Anyone with other autoimmune diseases, uncontrolled infections, pregnancy or lactation was excluded from the study. Diagnosis was based on clinical symptoms, serum thyroxine, TRAb, thyroid ultrasound and orbital computed tomography. Ficoll-Paque density gradient centrifugation was used to isolate PBMCs from approximately 11 ml of fresh peripheral blood. Total RNA was extracted with Trizol reagent and quality-checked on an Agilent 2100 Bioanalyzer. TCR beta CDR3 regions were amplified from RNA transcripts for repertoire sequencing. A first-round RT-PCR used HTBI primers with the Qiagen OneStep RT-PCR kit, followed by a second-round multiplex PCR, size selection and purification. Libraries were sequenced paired-end with 100 bp reads on an Illumina HiSeq2000. The original pipeline was this. Reads were processed with SOAPnuke, discarding reads with adapters, uncalled bases, mean Phred below 15, or no exact constant-primer or identifier match. High-quality paired reads were merged with COPE v1.2.5. Each unique nucleotide sequence was treated as a clonotype, and MiTCR v1.1 was used to align the clonotypes to the IMGT TRB V, D and J references. Analysis was restricted to V-J combinations with a frequency above 0.0001, which covered 98% to 99.2% of repertoires. For each V-J combination, a TCR clonal expansion and chaos score was defined as F50 clonal expansion divided by the chaos observed in the TCRdist matrix. Welch's t-statistics and random forest were used to reduce features to over ten V-J combinations, which were fed into a naive Bayes classifier. The Morisita-Horn index was used to measure how similar the thyroid and blood repertoires were. TCRdb trimmed public reads at Q25 via fastp, called clones via MiXCR and kept in-frame beta chains. Every entry covers one CDR3 protein and lists the most common genes and DNA from its rows. The V and J calls come from TCRdb's annotation, not from the publication. This sample has about 24,000 distinct CDR3 sequences in its table, and 45% to 60% of those were observed once. The top ten hold 6% to 8% of the sample.

This clonotype was observed many times. The antigen this receptor binds is unknown. Base qualities are not provided; no much larger clone lies one nucleotide away. CDR1 is given as MGHRA and CDR2 as YSYEKL, both from the germline V gene. The CDR3 runs 17 residues from the cysteine to the phenylalanine. The CDR3 DNA has 51 bases and is translated from base 1. The junction carries 11 bases between V and J, which are trimmed by 0 bases and 0 bases respectively. The sample was peripheral blood. The sequence links TRBV4-1 to TRBJ1-4, with the identity of the D gene unclear. The clonotype comes from an adult woman with stable Graves' hyperthyroidism. CDR3 reads: CASSQDRGIATNEKLFF. The nucleotide sequence reads as follows: TGCGCCAGCAGCCAAGATAGAGGGATTGCAACTAATGAAAAACTGTTTTTT.